Following are 22 T cell receptor beta chains from one sample sequenced in a study of blood T cell repertoires in COVID-19. This table comes from immunoSEQ multiplex PCR, and its TCRdb copy is limited to in-frame clones, with some not included. The sample shows 150,000 to 200,000 clones, 60% to 85% of them seen only once. Source material: peripheral blood. The receptors shown here come from a man aged 55 to 70 with acute or convalescent COVID-19.

This clone has a handful of counts. The CDR3 bases are TGCGCCAGCAGCTTGGTCAGGGCGACTCCAGGCGAGCAGTACTTC. Protein sequence: CASSLVRATPGEQYF. The chain is built from TRBV5-1 and TRBJ2-7, with D tentatively TRBD1 (5 bases). The CDR3 sequence is 15 residues long. Germline V lookup: CDR1 SGHRS, CDR2 YFSETQ. Trimming shortened V by 0 bases and J by 6 bases, and 16 bases separated the two germline ends.

The genes are TRBV7-8 and TRBJ2-6, with D hard to call. Germline V gene sequence: CDR1 SGHVS, CDR2 FQNEAQ. With 6 bases removed from V and 0 bases from J, the gap between germline ends came to 12 bases. The CDR3 loop spans 16 amino acids. The chain's CDR3 is CASSYIESSGANVLTF. The CDR3 coding sequence is TGTGCCAGCAGTTACATCGAATCCTCTGGGGCCAACGTCCTGACTTTC.

This clone was seen a single time. The gene calls are TRBV3-1 (or the pseudogene TRBV3-2) and TRBJ2-7, with TRBD2 matching 7 bases. The V gene's germline CDR1 is LGHDT and CDR2 YNNKEL (reference sequence). J lost 3 bases, V lost 1 base, and 6 bases had no gene match. The CDR3 is made up of 15 amino acids. The CDR3 sequence is CASSQGGGTLYEQYF. The CDR3 DNA reads TGTGCCAGCAGCCAAGGGGGGGGGACCCTCTACGAGCAGTACTTC.

The rearrangement links TRBV6-2 or TRBV6-3 to TRBJ1-5; tentatively, D is TRBD1 (6 bases). The germline V gene encodes CDR1 MNHEY and CDR2 SVGEGT. The length of the CDR3 is 18 residues. The ends were cut back, 6 bases at V and 4 bases at J, with 25 bases in the middle. CDR3 coding DNA: TGTGCCAGCAGCAAAGTGGGGGACACCTACCCAAGAAATCAGCCCCAGCATTTT. Translating it yields CASSKVGDTYPRNQPQHF.

The chain joins TRBV5-1 to TRBJ2-1; TRBD1 matches 10 bases. This CDR3 is 14 amino acids long. CDR1 is SGHRS and CDR2 is YFSETQ in the germline V gene. With 0 bases clipped from V and 10 bases from J, the junction kept 4 bases outside the gene matches. The CDR3, as DNA: TGCGCCAGCAGCTTGGGACAGGGGGCTCGAGAGCAGTTCTTC. Translating it yields CASSLGQGAREQFF.

V gene TRBV21-1 combines with J gene TRBJ2-3; the table assigns TRBD1, which was not confirmed against the DNA. TRBV21-1 is tagged as a pseudogene. The CDR3 is 20 amino acids. The CDR3 nucleotides read TGTGCCAGCAGCAAAGGGAGCCGGGACAGGGAAAAGAGGAGGACAGATACGCAGTATTTT. This translates into CASSKGSRDREKRRTDTQYF.

This rearrangement joins TRBV15 to TRBJ1-1; no firm D call. V was trimmed by 0 bases and J by 7 bases, leaving 9 bases between them. This CDR3 is 13 amino acids long. Germline V CDR1 and CDR2: LNHNV, YYDKDF (reference sequence). The CDR3 DNA reads as TGTGCCACCAGCAGAGATCTATTTAATGAAGCTTTCTTT. As protein: CATSRDLFNEAFF.

This clone occurred a few times. The chain employs TRBV4-3 and TRBJ2-1; TRBD1 matches at 11 bases. The V gene end was trimmed by 1 base and the J gene end by 6 bases; junction bases not matched to a gene: 8. Germline V CDR1 and CDR2: LGHNA, YSLEER. This CDR3 region has 17 residues. The CDR3 sequence is CASSQVRFGQGANEQFF. DNA of the CDR3: TGCGCCAGCAGCCAAGTTAGATTCGGACAGGGGGCCAATGAGCAGTTCTTC.

This sequence joins TRBV18 and TRBJ2-1; D unresolved. This CDR3 is built from 15 residues. Germline V lookup: CDR1 KGHSH, CDR2 LQKENI. V lost 6 bases and J 0 bases, leaving 12 bases between the germline ends. CDR3 sequence: CASSPELYSYNEQFF. The CDR3 DNA reads as TGTGCCAGCTCCCCTGAGCTTTACTCCTACAATGAGCAGTTCTTC.

V and J are TRBV6-4 and TRBJ2-3, with 13 bases lining up with TRBD2. After removal of 6 bases from V and 8 bases from J, the junction contained 5 bases not matched to a gene. Germline V gene lookup returns CDR1 MRHNA and CDR2 SNTAGT. This CDR3 has 14 residues. CDR3 residues: CASREGLAGSTQYF. The DNA for the CDR3 is TGTGCCAGCAGGGAGGGACTAGCGGGGTCTACGCAGTATTTT.

This clone was seen a handful of times. This chain links TRBV6-4 with TRBJ1-2; unclear D gene. The CDR3 covers 12 residues. The germline gives CDR1 MRHNA, CDR2 SNTAGT. Between the trimmed V and J ends, which lost 0 bases and 4 bases, there was a span of 3 bases. Here the CDR3 DNA reads TGTGCCAGCAGTGACTCCCTCTATGGCTACACCTTC. Encoded protein: CASSDSLYGYTF.

This clone was observed a handful of times. V and J are TRBV11-2 and TRBJ2-2; a weak D match, TRBD2 (6 bases). CDR3 length: 14 amino acids. CDR1 and CDR2 from the germline V gene are SGHAT and FQNNGV. Trimming removed 2 bases at V and 3 bases at J, with 7 bases between. CDR3 DNA sequence: TGTGCCAGCAGCTTATGGGGGGACACCGGGGAGCTGTTTTTT. It codes for CASSLWGDTGELFF.

The chain joins TRBV3-1 (or the pseudogene TRBV3-2) to TRBJ1-2, with a weak D call TRBD1 (5 bases). The CDR3 sequence is 15 residues long. Germline V gene sequence: CDR1 LGHDT, CDR2 YNNKEL (reference sequence). V lost 1 base and J lost 4, with 13 bases in between. The CDR3 loop reads CASSQALGVAYGYTF. Here the CDR3 DNA reads TGTGCCAGCAGCCAAGCCTTAGGGGTGGCCTATGGCTACACCTTC.

The genes are TRBV4-1 and TRBJ1-1; D perhaps matches TRBD1 (6 bases). CDR1 is MGHRA and CDR2 is YSYEKL in the germline V gene. CDR3 length: 12 amino acids. Trimming left V 4 bases short and J 8 bases short, with 11 bases between. As DNA, the CDR3 is TGCGCCAGCAGCCCTGGACAGTTCGAAGCTTTCTTT. Protein sequence: CASSPGQFEAFF.

CDR3 region: CASSPGTTYSNQPQHF. In nucleotides, the CDR3 is TGTGCCAGCTCACCTGGGACAACGTATAGCAATCAGCCCCAGCATTTT. This chain connects TRBV18 to TRBJ1-5, with TRBD1 as a possible D gene (6 bases). The CDR3 has 16 residues. Trimming removed 3 bases from V and 0 bases from J, with 12 bases in between. Germline V gene sequence: CDR1 KGHSH, CDR2 LQKENI.

The rearrangement links TRBV9 to TRBJ2-2; 12 bases agree with TRBD1. The CDR3 totals 17 residues. CDR1 is SGDLS and CDR2 is YYNGEE in the germline V gene. Germline trimming cut 3 bases from V and 7 bases from J; bases unmatched to any gene: 10. CDR3 DNA: TGTGCCAGCAGCGCCACCGGGACAGGGGGCTACGGCGGGGAGCTGTTTTTT. Amino acid sequence: CASSATGTGGYGGELFF. The full variable domain, in which reference TRBV9 and TRBJ2-2 provide the parts outside the CDR3, is DSGVTQTPKHLITATGQRVTLRCSPRSGDLSVYWYQQSLDQGLQFLIQYYNGEERAKGNILERFSAQQFPDLHSELNLSSLELGDSALYFCASSATGTGGYGGELFFGEGSRLTVL.

The genes are TRBV11-1 and TRBJ2-7; the match to TRBD1 covers 10 bases. This CDR3 comprises 14 residues. CDR1 is SGHAT and CDR2 is FQDESV in the germline V gene (reference sequence). J gave up 2 bases and V 3 bases, and 1 base lay outside the gene matches. CDR3 protein: CASSFGTGAYEQYF. In DNA form, the CDR3 reads TGTGCCAGCAGCTTCGGGACAGGGGCCTACGAGCAGTACTTC.

V usage is TRBV12-3 or TRBV12-4 and J usage is TRBJ2-1, with D unclear. Trimming stripped 3 bases from V and 4 bases from J, with 4 bases between. This CDR3 region has 12 residues. CDR3 coding DNA: TGTGCCAGCAGTTTCCTATACAATGAGCAGTTCTTC. Translation: CASSFLYNEQFF.

This clone was counted a single time. J is TRBJ1-1 and V is TRBV24-1; 7 bases are shared with TRBD1. The CDR3 spans 12 residues. The germline V gene encodes CDR1 KGHDR and CDR2 SFDVKD. Trimming took 11 bases from V and 5 from J; bases not matched to a gene: 7. Here the CDR3 reads CASKGAITEAFF. CDR3 bases: TGTGCCAGTAAGGGGGCGATAACTGAAGCTTTCTTT.

CDR3 sequence reads: CASSYSVNSPLHF. CDR3 nucleotide sequence: TGTGCCAGCAGTTACTCCGTTAATTCACCCCTCCACTTT. The chain combines TRBV6-5 with TRBJ1-6; D call uncertain. The V gene lost 0 bases and the J gene lost 6 bases, with 3 bases spanning the gap. Germline CDR1 MNHEY, CDR2 SVGAGI. The CDR3 is made up of 13 amino acids.

The chain carries TRBV10-3 and TRBJ2-7; 7 bases agree with TRBD1. Germline trimming cut 5 bases from V and 1 base from J; bases unmatched to any gene: 5. The CDR3 runs to 14 residues. From germline, CDR1 is ENHRY and CDR2 SYGVKD. CDR3 protein: CAISWTGASYEQYF. The CDR3 DNA follows: TGTGCCATCAGTTGGACAGGCGCATCCTACGAGCAGTACTTC.

This rearrangement joins TRBV24-1 to TRBJ2-6; D may be TRBD1 (6 bases). Germline V lookup: CDR1 KGHDR, CDR2 SFDVKD. Trimming took off 3 bases at V and 2 bases at J, with 13 bases between the two ends. This CDR3 spans 17 amino acids. This CDR3 reads CATSDATGDPGANVLTF. The CDR3 DNA reads as TGTGCCACCAGTGATGCGACAGGCGACCCTGGGGCCAACGTCCTGACTTTC.